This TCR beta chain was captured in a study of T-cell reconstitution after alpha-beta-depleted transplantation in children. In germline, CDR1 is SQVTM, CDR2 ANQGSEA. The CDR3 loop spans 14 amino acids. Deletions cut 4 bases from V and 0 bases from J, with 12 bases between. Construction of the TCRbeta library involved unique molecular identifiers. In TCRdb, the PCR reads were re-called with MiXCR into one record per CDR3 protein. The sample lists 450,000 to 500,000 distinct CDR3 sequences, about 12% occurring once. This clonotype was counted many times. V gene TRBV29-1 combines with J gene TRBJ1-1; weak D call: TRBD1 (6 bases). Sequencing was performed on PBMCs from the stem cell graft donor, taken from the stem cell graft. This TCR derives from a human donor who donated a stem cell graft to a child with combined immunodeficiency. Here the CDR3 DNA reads TGCAGCGTTGGGAAGGCAGGGGTGAACACTGAAGCTTTCTTT. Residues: CSVGKAGVNTEAFF.